One and the same sample provided the 22 T cell receptor beta chains below, sequenced in a study of shared clonotypes between healthy human individuals. Method: immunoSEQ multiplex PCR; TCRdb's copy keeps in-frame clones and lacks some. This sample yields around 1 million clones, of which 60% to 85% are seen a single time; around 1.5% belongs to the top ten. The sequencing input was memory CD4+ T cells sorted from blood. Subset given: CD45RA-negative fraction. These receptors originate from a man in his late teens or twenties in good health.

The rearrangement uses TRBV5-6 and TRBJ2-5, with D hard to call. The CDR3 sequence is 12 residues long. The V end lost 1 base, the J end lost 7 bases, and 8 bases lay between the germline ends. The germline gives CDR1 SGHDT, CDR2 YYEEEE. CDR3 in amino acids: CASSLPSGTQYF. CDR3 coding DNA: TGTGCCAGCAGCTTGCCATCGGGGACCCAGTACTTC.

The genes are TRBV10-3 and TRBJ1-1; D is undetermined. This CDR3 is 14 amino acids long. Trimming cost V 3 bases and J 7 bases, with 15 bases left between them. CDR1 is ENHRY, CDR2 SYGVKD, per germline. The CDR3 reads CAISDPLFGGEAFF. The CDR3, as DNA: TGTGCCATCAGTGACCCTTTGTTTGGCGGTGAAGCTTTCTTT.

This clone was seen a single time. The chain combines TRBV7-2 with TRBJ1-5; D remains ambiguous. This CDR3 is 15 amino acids long. Trimming cost V 4 bases and J 0 bases, with 10 bases left between them. Germline CDR1 is SGHTA and CDR2 is FQGNSA. Here the CDR3 reads CASSSAGYSNQPQHF. CDR3 bases: TGTGCCAGCAGCTCTGCAGGTTATAGCAATCAGCCCCAGCATTTT.

The V and J genes are TRBV5-4 and TRBJ2-1; 8 bases are shared with TRBD2. J was trimmed by 2 bases and V by 4 bases; bases with no gene match: 8. The CDR3 sequence is 16 residues long. The germline gives CDR1 SGHNT, CDR2 YYREEE (reference sequence). The CDR3 DNA is TGTGCCAGCAGCCCCGGGGGCGGGGGGACCTACAATGAGCAGTTCTTC. Protein sequence: CASSPGGGGTYNEQFF.

V usage is TRBV12-5 and J usage is TRBJ2-7; the D is unclear. V was clipped by 4 bases and J by 2 bases, with 18 bases between them. This CDR3 region has 16 residues. Germline CDR1 LGHNT, CDR2 FRNRAP. CDR3 in amino acids: CASGSGMGSETYEQYF. In DNA form, the CDR3 reads TGTGCTAGTGGTTCTGGCATGGGCTCCGAAACCTACGAGCAGTACTTC.

V gene TRBV2 combines with J gene TRBJ2-7, with D possibly TRBD2 on 6 matching bases. CDR3 length equals 18 residues. Germline assignment: CDR1 SNHLY and CDR2 FYNNEI. Trimming removed 1 base at V and 2 bases at J, with 21 bases between. The CDR3 DNA sequence: TGTGCCAGCAGTGAAGGGGTCGGGAGTGGGGCGCGCACCTACGAGCAGTACTTC. This sequence encodes CASSEGVGSGARTYEQYF.

The table lists this clone with a few counts. The chain has TRBV9 and TRBJ2-5; no definite D call. The V end lost 0 bases, the J end lost 1 base, and 10 bases lay between the germline ends. The CDR3 covers 15 residues. The V gene's germline CDR1 is SGDLS and CDR2 YYNGEE. The CDR3 spells CASSVEDRPQETQYF. For the CDR3, the DNA is TGTGCCAGCAGCGTAGAGGACCGGCCCCAAGAGACCCAGTACTTC.

CDR3 in amino acids: CASSFRVNEKLFF. In DNA, the CDR3 is TGTGCCAGCAGCTTTCGAGTTAATGAAAAACTGTTTTTT. J is TRBJ1-4 and V is TRBV5-4; no reliable D call. Trimming pared 2 bases from V and 4 bases from J, leaving 6 bases between. The germline V gene encodes CDR1 SGHNT and CDR2 YYREEE (reference sequence). The CDR3 covers 13 residues. Full variable domain (missing parts from reference TRBV5-4 and TRBJ1-4): ETGVTQSPTHLIKTRGQQVTLRCSSQSGHNTVSWYQQALGQGPQFIFQYYREEENGRGNFPPRFSGLQFPNYSSELNVNALELDDSALYLCASSFRVNEKLFFGSGTQLSVL.

A single count supports this clone. CDR3 sequence reads: CASSLRGGSSSYEQYF. In nucleotides, the CDR3 is TGTGCCAGCAGCTTACGTGGCGGGAGTTCCTCCTACGAGCAGTACTTC. The chain combines TRBV7-2 with TRBJ2-7; 7 nucleotides line up with TRBD2. The length of the CDR3 is 16 residues. Trimming removed 2 bases from V and 0 bases from J; junction bases left unmatched: 7. CDR1 is SGHTA, CDR2 FQGNSA, per germline.

CDR3 in DNA: TGTGCCAGCAGCTTGGACAGGGGTAAAGAGACCCAGTACTTC. Translated, it gives CASSLDRGKETQYF. The rearrangement links TRBV5-4 to TRBJ2-5; 7 nucleotides agree with TRBD1. Germline CDR1 SGHNT, CDR2 YYREEE (reference sequence). The junction had 2 bases not matched to a gene; V was cut back by 0 bases and J by 3 bases. The CDR3 has 14 amino acids.

The CDR3 coding sequence is TGCGCCAGCAGTGAGGACAGGGGTTCCTACAATGAGCAGTTCTTC. This encodes CASSEDRGSYNEQFF. V gene TRBV10-1 combines with J gene TRBJ2-1, with 8 bases matching TRBD1. This CDR3 comprises 15 residues. The V segment lost 2 bases and the J segment 1 base; nucleotides outside the gene matches: 1. The V gene's germline CDR1 is WNHNN and CDR2 SYGVQD (reference sequence).

V is TRBV6-1 and J is TRBJ1-1; D remains ambiguous. CDR3 length: 15 residues. Per germline, CDR1 MNHNS and CDR2 SASEGT. V dropped 2 bases and J dropped 1 base, with 11 bases sitting between them. Here the CDR3 DNA reads TGTGCCAGCAGTGAACCGGCAAGACGGAACACTGAAGCTTTCTTT. It encodes CASSEPARRNTEAFF.

J is TRBJ1-1 and V is TRBV10-3; 8 bases are shared with TRBD1. CDR3 size: 13 residues. The trim removed 10 bases at V and 4 bases at J, leaving 8 bases unmatched. Germline assignment: CDR1 ENHRY and CDR2 SYGVKD. DNA of the CDR3: TGTGCCACCACGACAGGGGATTCCACTGAAGCTTTCTTT. This codes for CATTTGDSTEAFF.

CDR3 sequence: CASSQNEGDEQYF. The CDR3 bases are TGTGCCAGCTCGCAAAATGAAGGGGACGAGCAGTACTTC. The chain recombines TRBV18 with TRBJ2-7; D possibly corresponds to TRBD1 (5 bases). The germline V gene has CDR1 KGHSH and CDR2 LQKENI. The CDR3 spans 13 residues. V was shortened by 6 bases and J by 5 bases, with 14 bases between the two germline ends.

This clone has more than one count but fewer than ten. This chain uses TRBV10-1 with TRBJ1-2; D might be TRBD1 (6 bases). Trimming removed 6 bases from V and 4 bases from J, with 12 bases in between. Germline CDR1 is WNHNN and CDR2 is SYGVQD (reference sequence). The CDR3 has 13 residues. The CDR3 region has the DNA TGCGCCAGCAGCCCGACAGGCTCCTATGGCTACACCTTC. As protein: CASSPTGSYGYTF.

The chain employs TRBV15 and TRBJ1-6; D unclear. With 0 bases removed from V and 5 bases from J, the gap between germline ends came to 17 bases. The germline CDR1 and CDR2 sequences are LNHNV and YYDKDF (reference sequence). The CDR3 is 18 residues long. Here the CDR3 DNA reads TGTGCCACCAGCAGAGATAAGCCGGGCCCCGGGGATAATTCACCCCTCCACTTT. Translating it yields CATSRDKPGPGDNSPLHF.

The table lists this clone with a few counts. The rearrangement uses TRBV5-1 and TRBJ2-3, with 8 bases fitting TRBD2. Germline trimming cut 0 bases from V and 2 bases from J; bases unmatched to any gene: 8. This CDR3 has 17 residues. Germline loops: CDR1 SGHRS, CDR2 YFSETQ. CDR3 DNA sequence: TGCGCCAGCAGCTTGGCCTCCGGGACTAGGAACACAGATACGCAGTATTTT. This translates into CASSLASGTRNTDTQYF.

This clone was observed many times. V and J are TRBV30 and TRBJ2-2; 11 nucleotides agree with TRBD2. The V segment lost 2 bases and the J segment 5 bases; nucleotides outside the gene matches: 4. CDR1 is GTSNPN, CDR2 SVGIG, per germline (reference sequence). The CDR3 spans 15 residues. CDR3 amino acids: CAWSRLAGGTGELFF. The CDR3 nucleotides read TGTGCCTGGAGTCGTTTAGCGGGGGGGACCGGGGAGCTGTTTTTT. The full variable domain, with the rest looked up from reference TRBV30 and TRBJ2-2, is SQTIHQWPATLVQPVGSPLSLECTVEGTSNPNLYWYRQAAGRGLQLLFYSVGIGQISSEVPQNLSASRPQDRQFILSSKKLLLSDSGFYLCAWSRLAGGTGELFFGEGSRLTVL.

The count of this clone is one. Other DNA sequences in this sample translate to the same CDR3. The chain joins TRBV5-1 to TRBJ1-2, with TRBD1 identical over 10 bases. The CDR3 runs to 14 residues. Germline values: CDR1 SGHRS, CDR2 YFSETQ. Germline trimming cut 5 bases from V and 3 bases from J; bases unmatched to any gene: 4. The CDR3 DNA sequence: TGCGCCAGCAGTTCGACAGGGGGCGACTATGGCTACACCTTC. Protein product: CASSSTGGDYGYTF.

The chain has TRBV10-2 and TRBJ1-1; D is undetermined. This CDR3 is 16 amino acids long. The V end lost 5 bases, the J end lost 1 base, and 17 bases lay between the germline ends. Looked up from germline, CDR1 is WSHSY and CDR2 is SAAADI. CDR3 protein: CASSPSPPAKNTEAFF. The CDR3 DNA reads TGCGCCAGCAGTCCTTCCCCACCGGCCAAGAACACTGAAGCTTTCTTT.

The chain employs TRBV11-2 and TRBJ2-3, with a tentative D call TRBD2 (6 bases). Germline V gives CDR1 SGHAT, CDR2 FQNNGV. The CDR3 sequence is 16 residues long. V was pared by 3 bases and J by 6 bases, with 19 bases between. The CDR3 is CASSLVAGTPGDTQYF. In DNA, the CDR3 is TGTGCCAGCAGCTTGGTGGCGGGAACCCCGGGGGATACGCAGTATTTT.

A single count supports this clone. The J gene is TRBJ2-3, the V gene TRBV6-1; no firm D call. The CDR3 totals 12 residues. Trimming removed 6 bases from V and 5 bases from J, with 9 bases in between. From germline, CDR1 is MNHNS and CDR2 SASEGT. The CDR3 bases are TGTGCCAGCAGGATTGTTGGAGATACGCAGTATTTT. It yields the protein CASRIVGDTQYF.